Listed here are 12 T cell receptor beta chains from one sample, sequenced in a study of shared clonotypes between healthy human individuals. TCRdb keeps only in-frame clones here, not all; method: immunoSEQ multiplex PCR. This table holds about a million clones, around four fifths found once. The material sequenced was memory CD4+ T cells sorted from blood. Subset in this sample: CD45RA-negative fraction. The source of these receptors is a man aged 18 to 35 in good health.

The chain combines TRBV7-9 with TRBJ2-7; TRBD2 matches at 8 bases. Germline-derived CDR1 and CDR2 are SEHNR and FQNEAQ (reference sequence). V lost 2 bases and J lost 3; bases outside the gene matches: 9. The CDR3 is 16 amino acids. CDR3 amino acids: CASSLIGSGNVYEQYF. The DNA of the CDR3 is TGTGCCAGCAGCTTAATCGGTAGCGGGAACGTCTACGAGCAGTACTTC.

This chain joins TRBV29-1 and TRBJ2-7, with D maybe TRBD1 (5 bases). Germline V gene lookup returns CDR1 SQVTM and CDR2 ANQGSEA. This CDR3 region has 12 residues. The ends were cut back, 6 bases at V and 2 bases at J, with 11 bases in the middle. The CDR3 DNA is TGCAGCGTGACGACAGTAGCCTACGAGCAGTACTTC. Translation gives CSVTTVAYEQYF.

The V gene is TRBV10-1, the J gene TRBJ2-1; 7 nucleotides line up with TRBD1. The V gene's germline CDR1 is WNHNN and CDR2 SYGVQD (reference sequence). The CDR3 runs 15 residues. The trim removed 5 bases at V and 4 bases at J, leaving 8 bases unmatched. For the CDR3, the DNA is TGCGCCAGCAGTCACAGGGGTTTGGGGTACAATGAGCAGTTCTTC. It translates to CASSHRGLGYNEQFF.

CDR3 in amino acids: CASSPTSGALRAQYF. The CDR3 region has the DNA TGTGCCAGCAGTCCGACTAGCGGAGCCCTTAGAGCGCAGTATTTT. The chain couples TRBV28 to TRBJ2-3, with 9 bases lining up with TRBD2. Germline V gene data show CDR1 as MDHEN and CDR2 as SYDVKM. CDR3 size: 15 residues. Trimming removed 5 bases from V and 10 bases from J; junction bases left unmatched: 13.

CDR3 nucleotides: TGTGCCAGCAGTGACGGAGCGGGGGCCCCGTTCGAGACCCAGTACTTC. It yields the protein CASSDGAGAPFETQYF. The chain couples TRBV2 to TRBJ2-5; 8 bases line up with TRBD2. Germline assignment: CDR1 SNHLY and CDR2 FYNNEI. The J segment lost 5 bases and the V segment lost 3 bases, leaving 11 bases of the junction unmatched. The CDR3 runs to 16 residues.

This clone was detected only a few times. The chain joins TRBV27 to TRBJ1-2; weak D call: TRBD1 (6 bases). Trimming removed 4 bases at V and 4 bases at J, with 28 bases between. CDR3 length: 19 amino acids. CDR1 is MNHEY and CDR2 is SMNVEV in the germline V gene (reference sequence). This CDR3 is CASSSQWGEAGTNFYGYTF. The CDR3 DNA follows: TGTGCCAGCAGTTCACAGTGGGGGGAGGCGGGGACAAACTTCTATGGCTACACCTTC.

The chain has TRBV7-2 and TRBJ2-7; D might be TRBD1 (6 bases). There are 14 residues in the CDR3. Trimming stripped 5 bases from V and 3 bases from J, with 14 bases between. Germline CDR1 reads SGHTA; CDR2 reads FQGNSA. CDR3 in amino acids: CASSPRGWGYEQYF. CDR3 DNA sequence: TGTGCCAGCAGCCCCAGGGGCTGGGGCTACGAGCAGTACTTC.

J is TRBJ1-3 and V is TRBV6-1; no clear D gene. Per germline, CDR1 MNHNS and CDR2 SASEGT. V was pared by 4 bases and J by 4 bases, with 11 bases between. This CDR3 region has 14 residues. The CDR3 loop reads CASSGGGYGNTIYF. In nucleotides, the CDR3 is TGTGCCAGCAGTGGAGGAGGGTACGGAAACACCATATATTTT.

A remark on this clone: Other DNA sequences within the sample encode an identical CDR3. V usage is TRBV6-5 and J usage is TRBJ1-2; D unresolved. This CDR3 comprises 13 residues. Trimming shortened V by 0 bases and J by 5 bases, and 7 bases separated the two germline ends. CDR1 MNHEY and CDR2 SVGAGI come from the germline V gene. As DNA, the CDR3 is TGTGCCAGCAGTTACTCGACCGGGTATGGCTACACCTTC. Protein: CASSYSTGYGYTF.

The sample holds a few counts of this clone. This rearrangement joins TRBV7-9 to TRBJ2-5, with 7 bases fitting TRBD2. The DNA end is a closer match to TRBJ2-7, so the J assignment may be wrong. CDR1 is SEHNR, CDR2 FQNEAQ, per germline (reference sequence). This CDR3 spans 17 amino acids. The CDR3 coding sequence is TGTGCCAGCAGCGGATCGACAACTAGCGATAGCTCCTACGAGCAGTACTTC. This sequence encodes CASSGSTTSDSSYEQYF.

The J gene is TRBJ2-7, the V gene TRBV30; perhaps TRBD1 as D (6 bases). Germline values: CDR1 GTSNPN, CDR2 SVGIG (reference sequence). This CDR3 is built from 14 residues. V was shortened by 2 bases and J by 9 bases, with 20 bases between the two germline ends. CDR3 nucleotides: TGTGCCTGGAGTCTGGTGGGCAGGGGAAACGTGCAGTACTTC. It encodes CAWSLVGRGNVQYF.

V and J are TRBV2 and TRBJ1-1; D call uncertain. With 1 base removed from V and 2 bases from J, the gap between germline ends came to 11 bases. CDR1 is SNHLY and CDR2 is FYNNEI in the germline V gene. The CDR3 length is 15 residues. The CDR3 DNA reads as TGTGCCAGCAGTGAAGTCGCAGGAGGAAACACTGAAGCTTTCTTT. Protein: CASSEVAGGNTEAFF.